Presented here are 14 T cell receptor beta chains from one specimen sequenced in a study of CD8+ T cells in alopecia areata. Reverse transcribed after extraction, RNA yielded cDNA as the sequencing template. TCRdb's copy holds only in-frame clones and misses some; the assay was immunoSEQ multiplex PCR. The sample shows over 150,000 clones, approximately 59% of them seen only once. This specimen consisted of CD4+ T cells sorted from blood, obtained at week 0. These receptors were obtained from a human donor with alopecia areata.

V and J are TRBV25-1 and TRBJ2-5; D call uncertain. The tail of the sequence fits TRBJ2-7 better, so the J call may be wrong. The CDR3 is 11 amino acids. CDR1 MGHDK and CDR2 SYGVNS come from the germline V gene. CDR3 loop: CASSLFYEQYF. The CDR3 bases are TGTGCCAGCAGTCTGTTCTACGAGCAGTACTTC.

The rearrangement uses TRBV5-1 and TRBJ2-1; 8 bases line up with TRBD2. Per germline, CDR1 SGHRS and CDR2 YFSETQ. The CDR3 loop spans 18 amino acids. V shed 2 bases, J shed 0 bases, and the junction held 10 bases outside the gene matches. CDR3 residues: CASSFRLAGDVSYNEQFF. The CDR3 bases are TGCGCCAGCAGCTTTCGGCTAGCGGGCGACGTCTCCTACAATGAGCAGTTCTTC.

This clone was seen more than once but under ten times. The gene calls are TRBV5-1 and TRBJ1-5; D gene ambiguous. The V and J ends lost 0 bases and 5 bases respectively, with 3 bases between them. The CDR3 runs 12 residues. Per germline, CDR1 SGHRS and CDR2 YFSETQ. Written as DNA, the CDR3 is TGCGCCAGCAGCTTGGAAGATCAGCCCCAGCATTTT. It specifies CASSLEDQPQHF.

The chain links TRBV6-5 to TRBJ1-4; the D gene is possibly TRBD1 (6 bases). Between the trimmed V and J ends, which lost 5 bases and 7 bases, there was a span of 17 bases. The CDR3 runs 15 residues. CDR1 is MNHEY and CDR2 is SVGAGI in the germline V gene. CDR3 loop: CASSRSSGGSEKLFF. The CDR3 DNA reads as TGTGCCAGCAGTAGATCTAGCGGGGGCAGTGAAAAACTGTTTTTT.

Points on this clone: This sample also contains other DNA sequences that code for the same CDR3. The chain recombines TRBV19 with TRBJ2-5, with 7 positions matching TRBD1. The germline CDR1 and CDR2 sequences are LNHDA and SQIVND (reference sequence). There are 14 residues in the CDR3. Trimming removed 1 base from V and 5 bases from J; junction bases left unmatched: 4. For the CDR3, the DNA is TGTGCCAGTAGTATAGGACAGGGCGCCGAGACCCAGTACTTC. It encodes CASSIGQGAETQYF.

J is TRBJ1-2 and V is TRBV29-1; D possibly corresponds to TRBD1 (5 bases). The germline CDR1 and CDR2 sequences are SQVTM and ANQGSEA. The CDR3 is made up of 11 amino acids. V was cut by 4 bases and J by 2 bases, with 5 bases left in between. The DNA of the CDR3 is TGCAGCGTTGGGGGGAACTATGGCTACACCTTC. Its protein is CSVGGNYGYTF.

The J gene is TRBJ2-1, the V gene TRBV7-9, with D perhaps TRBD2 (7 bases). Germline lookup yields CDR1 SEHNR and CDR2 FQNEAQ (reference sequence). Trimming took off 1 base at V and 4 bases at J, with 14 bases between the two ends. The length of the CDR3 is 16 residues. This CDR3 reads CASSLVAGGTYNEQFF. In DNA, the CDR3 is TGTGCCAGCAGCTTAGTAGCCGGGGGGACATACAATGAGCAGTTCTTC.

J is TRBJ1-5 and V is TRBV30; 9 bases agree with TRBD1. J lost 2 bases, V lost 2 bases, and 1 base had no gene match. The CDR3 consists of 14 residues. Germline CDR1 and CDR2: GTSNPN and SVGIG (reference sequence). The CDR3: CAWSRTGGNQPQHF. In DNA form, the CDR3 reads TGTGCCTGGAGTCGGACAGGGGGCAATCAGCCCCAGCATTTT.

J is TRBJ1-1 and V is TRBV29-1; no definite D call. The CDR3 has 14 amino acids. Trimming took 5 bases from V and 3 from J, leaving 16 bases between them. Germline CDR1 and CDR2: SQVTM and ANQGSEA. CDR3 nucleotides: TGCAGCGTTCTTAGTGTTTTTGGGGACACTGAAGCTTTCTTT. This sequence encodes CSVLSVFGDTEAFF.

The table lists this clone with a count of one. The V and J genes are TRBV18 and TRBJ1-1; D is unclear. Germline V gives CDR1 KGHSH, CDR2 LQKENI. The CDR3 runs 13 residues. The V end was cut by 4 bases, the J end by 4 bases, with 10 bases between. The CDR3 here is CASSQREGTEAFF. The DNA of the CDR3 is TGTGCCAGCTCACAAAGGGAGGGCACTGAAGCTTTCTTT.

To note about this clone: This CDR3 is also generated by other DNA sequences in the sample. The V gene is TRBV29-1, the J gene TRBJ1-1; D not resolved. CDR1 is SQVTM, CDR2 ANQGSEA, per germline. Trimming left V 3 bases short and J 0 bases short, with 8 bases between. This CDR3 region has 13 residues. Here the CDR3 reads CSVERRLNTEAFF. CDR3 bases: TGCAGCGTTGAGAGACGGCTGAACACTGAAGCTTTCTTT.

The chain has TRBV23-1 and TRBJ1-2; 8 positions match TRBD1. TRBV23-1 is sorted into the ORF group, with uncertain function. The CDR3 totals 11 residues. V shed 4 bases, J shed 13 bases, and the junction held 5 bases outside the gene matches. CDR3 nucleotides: TGCGCCAGCAGTCGCCAGGGGGCCGGCACCTTC. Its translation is CASSRQGAGTF.

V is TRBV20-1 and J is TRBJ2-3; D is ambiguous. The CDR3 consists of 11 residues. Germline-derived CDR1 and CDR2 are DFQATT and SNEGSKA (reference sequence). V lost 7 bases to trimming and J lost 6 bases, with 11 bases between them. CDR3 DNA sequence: TGCAGTGTGCACCGGACGGATACGCAGTATTTT. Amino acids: CSVHRTDTQYF.

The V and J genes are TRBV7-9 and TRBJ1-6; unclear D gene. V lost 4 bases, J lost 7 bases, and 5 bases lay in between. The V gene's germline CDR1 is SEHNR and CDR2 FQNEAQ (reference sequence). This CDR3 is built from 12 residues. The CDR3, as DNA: TGTGCCAGCAGCTGGACCAATTCACCCCTCCACTTT. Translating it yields CASSWTNSPLHF.